These 9 T cell receptor beta chains came from one sample sequenced in a study of metastatic and nonmetastatic thyroid tumors. TCRdb re-called the PCR reads through MiXCR. The sample lists approximately 24,000 clones; roughly 20% were seen once. Treatment of any kind had been given to no patient before thyroid surgery. Sequences were obtained from blood. Every receptor here comes from a male donor with papillary thyroid cancer or a benign thyroid nodule (not recorded which). Some clones in this sample may be carry-over from other donors' samples.

This clone was picked up many times. The rearrangement joins TRBV11-3 to TRBJ2-7; TRBD2 is a possible D gene (6 bases). This CDR3 is 14 amino acids long. In germline, CDR1 is SGHNT, CDR2 YENEEA. Between the trimmed V and J ends, which lost 3 bases and 6 bases, there was a span of 15 bases. The CDR3 DNA reads as TGTGCCAGCAGCTTTGAGGAGGGGAGGAGCGAGCAGTACTTC. Protein product: CASSFEEGRSEQYF.

This clone was detected a few times. The junction shows a germline mismatch at one end, possibly a read error. The chain is built from TRBV19 and TRBJ1-5; TRBD1 agrees at 8 bases. In germline, CDR1 is LNHDA, CDR2 SQIVND (reference sequence). This CDR3 spans 13 amino acids. CDR3 nucleotides: TGTGCCAGTAGTAAGGACAGGGATCAGCCACAGGATTTT. Its translation: CASSKDRDQPQDF.

This clone was observed at least ten times. The chain is built from TRBV20-1 and TRBJ1-4, with a tentative D call TRBD1 (5 bases). Germline lookup yields CDR1 DFQATT and CDR2 SNEGSKA (reference sequence). This CDR3 spans 16 amino acids. Between the trimmed V and J ends, which lost 5 bases and 3 bases, there was a span of 19 bases. This CDR3 reads CSAARGPRASNEKLFF. CDR3 DNA: TGCAGTGCTGCGCGGGGCCCTCGGGCCTCTAATGAAAAACTGTTTTTT.

This clone was counted ten times or more. This chain joins TRBV6-1 and TRBJ1-1; D possibly corresponds to TRBD1 (5 bases). Deletions cut 5 bases from V and 4 bases from J, with 11 bases between. This CDR3 is built from 13 residues. The germline gives CDR1 MNHNS, CDR2 SASEGT. As DNA, the CDR3 is TGTGCCAGCAGTTTGGGGGGGGGCACTGAAGCTTTCTTT. This sequence encodes CASSLGGGTEAFF.

This clone was seen a handful of times. The junction departs from the called germline gene at one end, perhaps through a read error. The J gene is TRBJ1-1, the V gene TRBV28; D is uncertain. Germline V gene lookup returns CDR1 MDHEN and CDR2 SYDVKM. The CDR3 loop spans 13 amino acids. This chain's CDR3 is CASSPNSGTEAFF. As DNA, the CDR3 is TGTGCCAGCAGTCCGAACAGTGGCACTGAAGCCTTCTTT.

This clone was counted ten times or more. The V and J genes are TRBV5-5 and TRBJ1-2; D is perhaps TRBD1 (5 bases). The germline V gene encodes CDR1 SGHKS and CDR2 YYEKEE (reference sequence). The CDR3 totals 14 residues. The V gene lost 4 bases and the J gene lost 4 bases, with 14 bases spanning the gap. In DNA form, the CDR3 reads TGTGCCAGCAGCCCCTTAGGGGCTGGCTATGGCTACACCTTC. It yields the protein CASSPLGAGYGYTF.

By share, this clone ranks as medium-sized. This rearrangement joins TRBV11-2 to TRBJ1-2; 8 bases map to TRBD1. The CDR3 sequence is 14 residues long. CDR1 and CDR2 from the germline V gene are SGHAT and FQNNGV. V shed 2 bases, J shed 6 bases, and the junction held 5 bases outside the gene matches. DNA of the CDR3: TGTGCCAGCAGCTTAAATCAGGGGGCTCATGGCTACACCTTC. Its translation is CASSLNQGAHGYTF.

In this sample, this clone turned up many times. V is TRBV7-9 and J is TRBJ1-3; D is ambiguous. The V gene's germline CDR1 is SEHNR and CDR2 FQNEAQ (reference sequence). CDR3 length: 11 amino acids. The V gene lost 8 bases and the J gene lost 3 bases, with 5 bases spanning the gap. The CDR3 bases are TGTGCCAGCGGCGGTGGAAACACCATATATTTT. Residues: CASGGGNTIYF.

This clone has ten or more counts. The V and J genes are TRBV16 and TRBJ2-1; weak D call: TRBD1 (5 bases). This CDR3 region has 16 residues. The V gene lost 0 bases and the J gene lost 0 bases, with 9 bases spanning the gap. In germline, CDR1 is KGHSY, CDR2 FQNENV. DNA of the CDR3: TGTGCCAGCAGCCAATCGACTCAGGGCTCCTACAATGAGCAGTTCTTC. Its translation: CASSQSTQGSYNEQFF. The entire variable domain, with the rest obtained from reference TRBV16 and TRBJ2-1, is as follows: GEEVAQTPKHLVRGEGQKAKLYCAPIKGHSYVFWYQQVLKNEFKFLISFQNENVFDETGMPKERFSAKCLPNSPCSLEIQATKLEDSAVYFCASSQSTQGSYNEQFFGPGTRLTVL.